This T cell receptor (beta chain) comes out of a study of early T cells in non-severe SARS-CoV-2 infection. Study summary: Sequencing used unsorted whole-blood bulk RNA, so chains lack pairing.

Unique molecular identifiers were added to individual cDNA molecules. From the 5' RACE reads, TCRdb called clonotypes with MiXCR, one entry per CDR3 protein. The sample lists approximately 64,000 distinct CDR3 sequences, 18% occurring once. This clonotype was counted many times. CDR3 length: 13 residues. Trimming pared 2 bases from V and 7 bases from J, leaving 8 bases between. The rearrangement links TRBV12-3 or TRBV12-4 to TRBJ1-4; D may be TRBD1 (5 bases). The sequenced sample was whole blood, obtained at baseline. The sequence came from an adult who was a healthcare worker with PCR-confirmed SARS-CoV-2 infection or an uninfected control (not recorded which). The CDR3 protein is CASSLQGGEKLFF. As DNA, the CDR3 is TGTGCCAGCAGTTTACAGGGTGGTGAAAAACTGTTTTTT.